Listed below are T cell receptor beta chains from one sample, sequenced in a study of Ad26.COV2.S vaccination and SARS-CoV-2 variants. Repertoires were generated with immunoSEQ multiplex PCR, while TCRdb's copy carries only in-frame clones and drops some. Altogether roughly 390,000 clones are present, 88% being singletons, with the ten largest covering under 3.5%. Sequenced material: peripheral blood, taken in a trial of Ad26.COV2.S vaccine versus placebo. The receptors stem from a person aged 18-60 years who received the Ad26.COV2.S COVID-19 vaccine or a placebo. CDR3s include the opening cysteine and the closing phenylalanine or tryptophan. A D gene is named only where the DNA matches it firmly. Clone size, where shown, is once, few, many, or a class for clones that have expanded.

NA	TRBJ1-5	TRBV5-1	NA	CASSRVAGRDQPQHF	TGCGCCAGCAGCCGGGTGGCCGGGAGAGATCAGCCCCAGCATTTT
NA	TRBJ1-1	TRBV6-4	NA	CASRKRRALNTEAFF	TGTGCCAGCAGAAAACGCAGGGCGTTGAACACTGAAGCTTTCTTT
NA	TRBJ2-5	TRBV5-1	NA	CASSLRVRGPIETQYF	TGCGCCAGCAGCTTACGCGTGCGGGGGCCTATAGAGACCCAGTACTTC
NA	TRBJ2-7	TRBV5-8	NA	CASSSAYEQYF	TGTGCCAGCAGCTCCGCATACGAGCAGTACTTC
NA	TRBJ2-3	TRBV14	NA	CASSNLDTQYF	TGTGCCAGCTCCAACCTAGATACGCAGTATTTT
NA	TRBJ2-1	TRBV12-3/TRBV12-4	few	CASTLNNEQFF	TGTGCCAGCACCTTGAACAATGAGCAGTTCTTC
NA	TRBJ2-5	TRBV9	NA	CASSTYSAYQETQYF	TGTGCCAGCAGCACCTACTCCGCATACCAAGAGACCCAGTACTTC
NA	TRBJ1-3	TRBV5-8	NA	CASSSGRGRNSGNTIYF	TGTGCCAGCAGCTCGGGGAGGGGACGGAACTCTGGAAACACCATATATTTT
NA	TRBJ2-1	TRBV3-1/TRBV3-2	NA	CASSQAGSSYNEQFF	TGTGCCAGCAGCCAGGCCGGGAGCTCCTACAATGAGCAGTTCTTC
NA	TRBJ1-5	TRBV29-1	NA	CSVGSQDNQPQHF	TGCAGCGTTGGCAGCCAGGACAATCAGCCCCAGCATTTT
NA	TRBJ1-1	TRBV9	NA	CASSVGSGPNTEAFF	TGTGCCAGCAGCGTAGGATCCGGACCGAACACTGAAGCTTTCTTT
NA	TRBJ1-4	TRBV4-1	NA	CASKTPGATNEKLFF	TGCGCCAGCAAAACACCGGGGGCAACTAATGAAAAACTGTTTTTT
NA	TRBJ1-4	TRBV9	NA	CASSAAPSWGEKLFF	TGTGCCAGCAGCGCCGCCCCAAGCTGGGGTGAAAAACTGTTTTTT
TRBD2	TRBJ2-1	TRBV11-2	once	CASSLAGGHEQFF	TGTGCCAGCAGCTTAGCGGGGGGGCATGAGCAGTTCTTC
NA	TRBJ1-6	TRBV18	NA	CASSPRQGHNSPLHF	TGTGCCAGCTCACCAAGGCAGGGTCATAATTCACCCCTCCACTTT
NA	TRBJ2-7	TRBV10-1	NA	CASSGGRGPNEQYF	TGCGCCAGCTCCGGCGGCAGGGGCCCCAACGAGCAGTACTTC
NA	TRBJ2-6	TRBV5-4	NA	CASSLDLNPGANVLTF	TGTGCCAGCAGCTTGGACCTAAACCCTGGGGCCAACGTCCTGACTTTC
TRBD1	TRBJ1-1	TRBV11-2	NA	CASRQGAGNTEAFF	TGTGCCAGCAGGCAGGGGGCAGGGAACACTGAAGCTTTCTTT
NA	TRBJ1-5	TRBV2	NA	CASRYQAYWNQPQHF	TGTGCCAGCAGATACCAGGCATATTGGAATCAGCCCCAGCATTTT
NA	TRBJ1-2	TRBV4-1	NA	CASSLFSRGNYGYTF	TGCGCCAGCAGCCTCTTTTCCAGGGGCAACTATGGCTACACCTTC
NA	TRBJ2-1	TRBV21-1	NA	CASSKAQELTGVNEQFF	TGTGCCAGCAGCAAAGCGCAGGAGCTCACCGGGGTCAATGAGCAGTTCTTC
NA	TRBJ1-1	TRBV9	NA	CASSVVPGPNTEAFF	TGTGCCAGCAGCGTAGTTCCAGGGCCGAACACTGAAGCTTTCTTT
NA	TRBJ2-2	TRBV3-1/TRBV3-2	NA	CASSRNTGELFF	TGTGCCAGCAGTCGGAACACCGGGGAGCTGTTTTTT
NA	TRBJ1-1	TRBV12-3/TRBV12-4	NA	CASSLDMNTEAFF	TGTGCCAGCAGTCTTGACATGAACACTGAAGCTTTCTTT
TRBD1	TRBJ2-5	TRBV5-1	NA	CASSLAETGGEGTQYF	TGCGCCAGCAGCTTGGCCGAGACAGGGGGCGAGGGGACCCAGTACTTC
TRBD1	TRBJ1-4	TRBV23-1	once	CASSHKPRTGLMTNEKLFF	TGCGCCAGCAGTCACAAACCCCGGACAGGCTTAATGACTAATGAAAAACTGTTTTTT
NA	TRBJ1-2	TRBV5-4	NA	CASSLPPYGYTF	TGTGCCAGCAGTCTGCCCCCCTATGGCTACACCTTC
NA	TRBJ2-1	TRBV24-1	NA	CATRGDNEQFF	TGTGCCACCAGGGGAGACAATGAGCAGTTCTTC
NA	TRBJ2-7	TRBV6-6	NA	CASSYAQAYEQYF	TGTGCCAGCAGTTACGCCCAGGCCTACGAGCAGTACTTC
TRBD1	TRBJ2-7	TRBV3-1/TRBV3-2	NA	CASSRQGTNYEQYF	TGTGCCAGCAGCCGACAGGGGACAAATTACGAGCAGTACTTC
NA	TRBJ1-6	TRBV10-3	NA	CAISGQEGSPLHF	TGTGCCATCAGTGGACAGGAGGGTTCACCCCTCCACTTT
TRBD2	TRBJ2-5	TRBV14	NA	CASSRLAGGPAQETQYF	TGTGCCAGCAGCCGTCTAGCGGGGGGGCCGGCCCAAGAGACCCAGTACTTC
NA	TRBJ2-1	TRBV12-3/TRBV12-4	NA	CASRGGHYNEQFF	TGTGCCAGTAGGGGGGGGCACTACAATGAGCAGTTCTTC
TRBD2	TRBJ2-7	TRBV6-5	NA	CASRASGGLYEQYF	TGTGCCAGCAGAGCTAGCGGGGGTCTCTACGAGCAGTACTTC
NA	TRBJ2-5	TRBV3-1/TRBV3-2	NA	CASSQGEQETQYF	TGTGCCAGCAGCCAAGGAGAGCAAGAGACCCAGTACTTC
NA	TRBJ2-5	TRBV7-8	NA	CASTPGSVETQYF	TGTGCCAGCACCCCGGGTTCAGTGGAGACCCAGTACTTC
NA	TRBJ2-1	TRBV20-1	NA	CSASRSNEQFF	TGCAGTGCTTCCCGGTCCAATGAGCAGTTCTTC
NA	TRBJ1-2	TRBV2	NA	CASSELSLHFGYGYTF	TGTGCCAGCAGTGAACTATCTCTACATTTCGGCTATGGCTACACCTTC
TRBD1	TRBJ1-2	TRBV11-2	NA	CASSPWDRGRELGYTF	TGTGCCAGCAGCCCATGGGACAGGGGGCGCGAGCTTGGCTACACCTTC
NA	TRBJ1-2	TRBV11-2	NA	CASSSRGRVADGYTF	TGTGCCAGCAGCTCCAGAGGCAGGGTTGCCGATGGCTACACCTTC
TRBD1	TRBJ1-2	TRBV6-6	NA	CASNPTGGENYGYTF	TGTGCCAGCAATCCGACAGGGGGCGAGAACTATGGCTACACCTTC